The 23 T cell receptor beta chains below come from one sample, sequenced in a study of cytomegalovirus exposure and HLA in healthy donors. PCR primers comprised 60 Vbeta and 13 Jbeta primers. The data were produced by immunoSEQ multiplex PCR, yet TCRdb's version contains in-frame clones alone and is incomplete. The profile shows some 210,000 clones, over 80% of them singletons. The specimen sequenced was PBMCs. These TCRs come from a woman aged 50 to 65 in good health and CMV-seropositive.

The CDR3: CASTLLETGSGQPQHF. CDR3 bases: TGTGCCAGCACGCTCCTCGAGACAGGGTCTGGGCAGCCCCAGCATTTT. The chain is built from TRBV2 and TRBJ1-5; TRBD1 matches 7 bases. The CDR3 contains 16 residues. V was pared by 7 bases and J by 7 bases, with 16 bases of the junction left unmatched. Germline V gene lookup returns CDR1 SNHLY and CDR2 FYNNEI.

In this sample, this clone turned up once. V usage is TRBV27 and J usage is TRBJ2-1; 10 bases are shared with TRBD1. Germline CDR1 reads MNHEY; CDR2 reads SMNVEV (reference sequence). This CDR3 has 17 amino acids. Trimming at V came to 4 bases and at J to 7 bases, leaving 13 bases not matched to a gene. The chain's CDR3 is CASSSPSGQGSVNEQFF. CDR3 DNA: TGTGCCAGCAGTTCACCTTCGGGACAGGGGAGTGTGAATGAGCAGTTCTTC.

The CDR3 reads CASSHSGTSGDTQYF. The CDR3 coding sequence is TGCGCCAGCAGCCATTCCGGGACTAGCGGGGATACGCAGTATTTT. J is TRBJ2-3 and V is TRBV5-1; 12 nucleotides match TRBD2. CDR3 length: 15 amino acids. V gave up 4 bases and J gave up 6 bases; unmatched junction bases: 6. Germline V gene lookup returns CDR1 SGHRS and CDR2 YFSETQ.

The J gene is TRBJ1-5, the V gene TRBV5-4, with D hard to call. The germline V gene has CDR1 SGHNT and CDR2 YYREEE (reference sequence). The CDR3 length is 14 residues. V dropped 1 base and J dropped 0 bases, with 5 bases sitting between them. The CDR3 region has the DNA TGTGCCAGCAGCTTGTCGAGTAGCAATCAGCCCCAGCATTTT. This translates into CASSLSSSNQPQHF.

V gene TRBV7-2 combines with J gene TRBJ1-2; 7 bases line up with TRBD1. CDR1 is SGHTA, CDR2 FQGNSA, per germline. This CDR3 has 14 residues. V was clipped by 0 bases and J by 3 bases; unmatched bases: 1. In DNA, the CDR3 is TGTGCCAGCAGCTTAGCAGGGGGCGACTATGGCTACACCTTC. Translation gives CASSLAGGDYGYTF.

The chain recombines TRBV5-5 with TRBJ1-4; D unresolved. This CDR3 has 15 residues. CDR1 SGHKS and CDR2 YYEKEE come from the germline V gene (reference sequence). V was clipped by 5 bases and J by 0 bases, with 11 bases between them. The CDR3 loop reads CASRFKVATNEKLFF. The DNA for the CDR3 is TGTGCCAGCAGATTTAAAGTAGCAACTAATGAAAAACTGTTTTTT. Using reference TRBV5-5 and TRBJ1-4 for the parts outside the CDR3, the full variable domain is DAGVTQSPTHLIKTRGQQVTLRCSPISGHKSVSWYQQVLGQGPQFIFQYYEKEERGRGNFPDRFSARQFPNYSSELNVNALLLGDSALYLCASRFKVATNEKLFFGSGTQLSVL.

This sequence joins TRBV5-1 and TRBJ2-5; possible D gene TRBD2, 6 bases. Between the trimmed V and J ends, which lost 0 bases and 0 bases, there was a span of 9 bases. Germline V lookup: CDR1 SGHRS, CDR2 YFSETQ. The CDR3 extends over 15 amino acids. DNA of the CDR3: TGCGCCAGCAGCTTGGAGGCGGGGTACCAAGAGACCCAGTACTTC. It translates to CASSLEAGYQETQYF.

V gene TRBV5-1 combines with J gene TRBJ2-7; 11 positions agree with TRBD1. The germline CDR1 and CDR2 sequences are SGHRS and YFSETQ. The CDR3 sequence is 15 residues long. Losses at the gene ends were 0 bases for V and 6 bases for J; bases not matched to a gene: 5. Here the CDR3 DNA reads TGCGCCAGCAGCTTGGCCGGGACAGGGGGGATCGAGCAGTACTTC. Its protein is CASSLAGTGGIEQYF.

This chain joins TRBV10-3 and TRBJ1-2; TRBD1 might be the D (6 bases). CDR1 ENHRY and CDR2 SYGVKD come from the germline V gene. Trimming removed 9 bases from V and 8 bases from J, with 19 bases in between. The CDR3 covers 13 residues. Here the CDR3 reads CAITPGADLGYTF. The CDR3 bases are TGTGCCATTACGCCAGGGGCCGACTTGGGCTACACCTTC.

The rearrangement joins TRBV5-4 to TRBJ1-1; the D is unclear. Germline V gene data show CDR1 as SGHNT and CDR2 as YYREEE (reference sequence). This CDR3 region has 16 residues. The ends were cut back, 1 base at V and 0 bases at J, with 13 bases in the middle. CDR3 coding DNA: TGTGCCAGCAGCTTGAACAGTTACCTTATGAACACTGAAGCTTTCTTT. This codes for CASSLNSYLMNTEAFF.

V is TRBV9 and J is TRBJ2-1; D not resolved. The V gene lost 0 bases and the J gene lost 5 bases, with 9 bases spanning the gap. CDR1 is SGDLS and CDR2 is YYNGEE in the germline V gene. The CDR3 spans 14 residues. The CDR3 bases are TGTGCCAGCAGCGTAGGAGTCGGAGACAATGAGCAGTTCTTC. It encodes CASSVGVGDNEQFF. Full variable domain (rest looked up from reference TRBV9 and TRBJ2-1): DSGVTQTPKHLITATGQRVTLRCSPRSGDLSVYWYQQSLDQGLQFLIQYYNGEERAKGNILERFSAQQFPDLHSELNLSSLELGDSALYFCASSVGVGDNEQFFGPGTRLTVL.

The chain combines TRBV5-6 with TRBJ1-2; 8 bases line up with TRBD1. Germline CDR1 reads SGHDT; CDR2 reads YYEEEE. CDR3 length: 15 residues. The ends lost 4 bases at V and 1 base at J; junction bases unmatched: 6. CDR3 coding DNA: TGTGCCAGCAGCGCGGGGACAGGAGGTAACTATGGCTACACCTTC. It specifies CASSAGTGGNYGYTF. The full variable domain, rest sourced from reference TRBV5-6 and TRBJ1-2, is DAGVTQSPTHLIKTRGQQVTLRCSPKSGHDTVSWYQQALGQGPQFIFQYYEEEERQRGNFPDRFSGHQFPNYSSELNVNALLLGDSALYLCASSAGTGGNYGYTFGSGTRLTVV.

This rearrangement joins TRBV6-5 to TRBJ1-4; D gene unclear. Germline V gives CDR1 MNHEY, CDR2 SVGAGI. Trimming left V 0 bases short and J 7 bases short, with 15 bases between. CDR3 length: 16 residues. The CDR3: CASSYSLSGEGEKLFF. The CDR3 region has the DNA TGTGCCAGCAGTTACTCGTTATCCGGGGAGGGTGAAAAACTGTTTTTT.

The chain joins TRBV6-5 to TRBJ2-3, with 7 bases that match TRBD2. The CDR3 runs 14 residues. Looked up from germline, CDR1 is MNHEY and CDR2 is SVGAGI. With V trimmed by 6 bases and J by 8 bases, 11 bases remained unmatched. In DNA form, the CDR3 reads TGTGCCAGCAGCCGCGGGGGTCGAGAGGCTACGCAGTATTTT. Translation gives CASSRGGREATQYF.

This chain joins TRBV6-5 and TRBJ1-5; D is unclear. Germline-derived CDR1 and CDR2 are MNHEY and SVGAGI. Trimming pared 5 bases from V and 2 bases from J, leaving 7 bases between. CDR3 length equals 13 residues. CDR3: CASSGSRNQPQHF. The DNA of the CDR3 is TGTGCCAGCAGTGGGAGCCGCAATCAGCCCCAGCATTTT.

The CDR3 DNA sequence: TGTGCCAGCAGTTCCTCTACCCACAGGGACGGTATAGGCCCGTCGGAAGCTTTCTTT. It encodes CASSSSTHRDGIGPSEAFF. The rearrangement joins TRBV28 to TRBJ1-1; D is possibly TRBD1 (6 bases). Germline CDR1 is MDHEN and CDR2 is SYDVKM. This CDR3 spans 19 amino acids. V was clipped by 4 bases and J by 8 bases, with 32 bases between them.

The J gene is TRBJ2-7, the V gene TRBV6-1; possibly TRBD1 for D (6 bases). Germline V gene lookup returns CDR1 MNHNS and CDR2 SASEGT. Trimming stripped 1 base from V and 3 bases from J, with 7 bases between. The CDR3 contains 13 residues. DNA for the CDR3: TGTGCCAGCAGTGAAGGGGGACACTACGAGCAGTACTTC. This sequence encodes CASSEGGHYEQYF.

The V call is TRBV20-1, the J call TRBJ1-4, with D perhaps TRBD1 (5 bases). Germline CDR1 is DFQATT and CDR2 is SNEGSKA (reference sequence). Trimming pared 5 bases from V and 14 bases from J, leaving 15 bases between. The length of the CDR3 is 11 residues. The CDR3 DNA sequence: TGCAGTGCTTCCCTTAGGGGCTGGCTGTTTTTT. Its protein is CSASLRGWLFF.

This clone occurred a few times. The chain combines TRBV7-2 with TRBJ1-1; TRBD1 aligns across 10 bases. Germline V gene data show CDR1 as SGHTA and CDR2 as FQGNSA. V lost 2 bases, J lost 4 bases, and 4 bases stayed unmatched. This CDR3 is 15 amino acids long. The CDR3 DNA sequence: TGTGCCAGCAGCTTACAGACAGGGGGCCGCACTGAAGCTTTCTTT. Protein sequence: CASSLQTGGRTEAFF.

This clone appeared once. The chain employs TRBV15 and TRBJ1-5; D not resolved. V shed 1 base and J shed 0 bases, with 4 bases lying between them. The germline V gene has CDR1 LNHNV and CDR2 YYDKDF (reference sequence). The CDR3 sequence is 14 residues long. Here the CDR3 reads CATSRVLSNQPQHF. In DNA, the CDR3 is TGTGCCACCAGCAGAGTACTTAGCAATCAGCCCCAGCATTTT.

The chain recombines TRBV27 with TRBJ1-6; TRBD1 aligns across 10 bases. CDR1 is MNHEY, CDR2 SMNVEV, per germline (reference sequence). With 8 bases clipped from V and 10 bases from J, the junction kept 8 bases outside the gene matches. This CDR3 is built from 14 residues. The DNA for the CDR3 is TGTGCCAGCCATCCGGGACAGGGGAGATCACCCCTCCACTTT. This translates into CASHPGQGRSPLHF.

V gene TRBV5-1 combines with J gene TRBJ2-7; 10 bases agree with TRBD1. The germline gives CDR1 SGHRS, CDR2 YFSETQ. Germline trimming cut 3 bases from V and 6 bases from J; bases unmatched to any gene: 12. The CDR3 contains 16 residues. The DNA of the CDR3 is TGCGCCAGCAGCTATCTTGGACAGGGGGGTACAGGCGAGCAGTACTTC. It encodes CASSYLGQGGTGEQYF.

This clone was counted a single time. The V call is TRBV25-1, the J call TRBJ1-6; weak D call: TRBD1 (5 bases). Per germline, CDR1 MGHDK and CDR2 SYGVNS. V lost 5 bases, J lost 7 bases, and 9 bases lay in between. There are 13 residues in the CDR3. CDR3 residues: CASSPRENSPLHF. The CDR3 DNA follows: TGTGCCAGCAGTCCCAGGGAAAATTCACCCCTCCACTTT.